This T cell receptor (beta chain) was captured by sequencing in a study of shared clonotypes between healthy human individuals. As originally analysed: Filtering differed for immunoSEQ, which gave only junction sequences without quality scores. The repertoire was sequenced with immunoSEQ multiplex PCR; TCRdb's copy has only in-frame clones and lacks some. V, J and clone size are taken as reported in that table, and D and trimming were inferred from the DNA itself. This table has 640,000 or so clones, roughly 70% appearing once. V gave up 1 base and J gave up 2 bases, with 14 bases separating them. From germline, CDR1 is MNHEY and CDR2 SMNVEV (reference sequence). This CDR3 has 17 residues.

Specimen: memory CD4+ T cells sorted from blood. As for subset: CD45RA-negative fraction. The clonotype originates from a woman aged 25 to 39 in good health. The V and J genes are TRBV27 and TRBJ2-2, with D possibly TRBD1 on 6 matching bases. This CDR3 is CASSLLSWGLNTGELFF. In DNA, the CDR3 is TGTGCCAGCAGTTTATTATCTTGGGGGCTCAACACCGGGGAGCTGTTTTTT.